This T cell receptor beta chain was retrieved from a study of cytomegalovirus exposure and HLA in healthy donors. Study conclusions and caveats: The study designated about 180 TCR beta chains cytomegalovirus-associated. The classifier, whose performance was assessed in both the original and validation cohorts, reportedly diagnosed cytomegalovirus status with high specificity and sensitivity. A previous analysis found most TCR beta V segments productive roughly 90% or roughly 30% of the time.

The CDR3 is 12 residues long. V lost 2 bases and J lost 7, with 5 bases in between. CDR1 and CDR2 (germline): SGHVS, FQNEAQ. This clone was picked up one time. What it binds is unknown. Primers included in the PCR were 60 Vbeta and 13 Jbeta primers. Assay used: immunoSEQ multiplex PCR; TCRdb lists only in-frame clones, some missing. The sample carries 150,000 to 200,000 clones, approximately 80% recorded once. Sequenced material: PBMCs. This TCR came from a male donor in good health and CMV-seropositive. The chain employs TRBV7-8 and TRBJ1-4; D unclear. The CDR3, as DNA: TGTGCCAGCAGCTTAAACGGTGAAAAACTGTTTTTT. Protein sequence: CASSLNGEKLFF.